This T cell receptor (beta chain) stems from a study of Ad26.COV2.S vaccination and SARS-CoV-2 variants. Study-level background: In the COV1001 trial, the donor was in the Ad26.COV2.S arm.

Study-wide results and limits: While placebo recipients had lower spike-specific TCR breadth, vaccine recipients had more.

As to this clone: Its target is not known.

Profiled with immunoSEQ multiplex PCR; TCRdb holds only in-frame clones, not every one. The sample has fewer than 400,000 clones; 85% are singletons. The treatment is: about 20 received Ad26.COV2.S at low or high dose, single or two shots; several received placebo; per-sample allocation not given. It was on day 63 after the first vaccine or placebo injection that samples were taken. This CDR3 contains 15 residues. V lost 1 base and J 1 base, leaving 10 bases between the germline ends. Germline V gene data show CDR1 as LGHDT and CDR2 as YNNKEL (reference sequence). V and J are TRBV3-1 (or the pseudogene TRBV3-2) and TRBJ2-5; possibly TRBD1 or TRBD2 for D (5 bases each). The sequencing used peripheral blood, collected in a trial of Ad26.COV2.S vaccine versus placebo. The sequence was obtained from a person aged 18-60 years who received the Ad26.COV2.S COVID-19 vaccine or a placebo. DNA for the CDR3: TGTGCCAGCAGCCAAGGGCCGGGGCGCCAAGAGACCCAGTACTTC. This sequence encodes CASSQGPGRQETQYF.